Detailed here is one T cell receptor beta chain. The antigen remains undetermined. These data belong to a study of cytomegalovirus exposure and HLA in healthy donors. Study-level results: Earlier results showed most TCR beta V segments being productive about 87% or about 30% of the time.

Unmatched junction bases numbered 7, after V lost 5 bases and J lost 5 bases. This CDR3 has 14 residues. Germline CDR1 and CDR2: KGHSH and LQKENI. The PCR was carried out with 60 Vbeta primers and 13 Jbeta primers. Profiled with immunoSEQ multiplex PCR; TCRdb holds only in-frame clones, not every one. The table lists some 56,000 clones, roughly 50% of them singletons. The sequenced sample consisted of PBMCs. This chain connects TRBV18 to TRBJ2-7, with 9 positions matching TRBD1. This clonotype was sampled from a human donor in good health. CDR3 DNA: TGTGCCAGCTCATCGGACAGGGGTACCAACGAGCAGTACTTC. Translation: CASSSDRGTNEQYF.